A single TCR beta chain is shown here with its context. This specimen belongs to a study of cytomegalovirus exposure and HLA in healthy donors. Germline-derived CDR1 and CDR2 are SGHTA and FQGNSA. The trim removed 2 bases at V and 4 bases at J, leaving 5 bases unmatched. This CDR3 contains 15 residues. PCR used 60 Vbeta primers and 13 Jbeta primers. Measured with immunoSEQ multiplex PCR; TCRdb has only the in-frame clones, and not every one. Here the sample spans some 98,000 clones, about three quarters being singletons. The receptor comes from a man aged 40-49 years in good health and CMV-seronegative. Material for sequencing was PBMCs. The V gene is TRBV7-2, the J gene TRBJ2-1; the match to TRBD1 covers 7 bases. The CDR3, as DNA: TGTGCCAGCAGCTTAAGAAGGGACAGATACAATGAGCAGTTCTTC. It translates to CASSLRRDRYNEQFF.